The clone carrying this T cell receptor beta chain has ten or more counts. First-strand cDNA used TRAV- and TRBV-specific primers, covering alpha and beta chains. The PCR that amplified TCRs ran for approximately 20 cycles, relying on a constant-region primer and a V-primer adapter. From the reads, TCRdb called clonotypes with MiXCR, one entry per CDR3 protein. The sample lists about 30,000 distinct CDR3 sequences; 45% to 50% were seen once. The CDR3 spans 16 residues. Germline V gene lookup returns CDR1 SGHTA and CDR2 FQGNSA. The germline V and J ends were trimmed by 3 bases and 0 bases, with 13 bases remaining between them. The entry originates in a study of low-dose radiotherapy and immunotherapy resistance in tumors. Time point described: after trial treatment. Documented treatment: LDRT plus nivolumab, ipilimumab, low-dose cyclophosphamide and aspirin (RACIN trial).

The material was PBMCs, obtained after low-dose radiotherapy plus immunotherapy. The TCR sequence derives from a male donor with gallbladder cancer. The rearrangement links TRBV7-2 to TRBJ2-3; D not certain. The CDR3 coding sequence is TGTGCCAGCAGCTTTCGCGGCCTGGCTAGCACAGATACGCAGTATTTT. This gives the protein CASSFRGLASTDTQYF.